The TCR beta chain under discussion was sequenced for a study of blood T cell repertoires in COVID-19. Generated by immunoSEQ multiplex PCR, the TCRdb table keeps only in-frame clones and is missing some. This table has 200,000 to 250,000 clones, 88% appearing once. Sequencing was done on a sample of PBMCs or T cells enriched from blood (not recorded which). The sequence derives from a woman aged 25-40 years who had recovered from COVID-19.

CDR3 bases: TGTGCCAGCACCTTTTGGGACAGGGCAAGGGTGGATAATTCACCCCTCCACTTT. Translating gives CASTFWDRARVDNSPLHF. The J gene is TRBJ1-6, the V gene TRBV7-2, with 9 nucleotides matching TRBD1. With V trimmed by 7 bases and J by 5 bases, 15 bases remained unmatched. Germline lookup yields CDR1 SGHTA and CDR2 FQGNSA. This CDR3 comprises 18 residues.